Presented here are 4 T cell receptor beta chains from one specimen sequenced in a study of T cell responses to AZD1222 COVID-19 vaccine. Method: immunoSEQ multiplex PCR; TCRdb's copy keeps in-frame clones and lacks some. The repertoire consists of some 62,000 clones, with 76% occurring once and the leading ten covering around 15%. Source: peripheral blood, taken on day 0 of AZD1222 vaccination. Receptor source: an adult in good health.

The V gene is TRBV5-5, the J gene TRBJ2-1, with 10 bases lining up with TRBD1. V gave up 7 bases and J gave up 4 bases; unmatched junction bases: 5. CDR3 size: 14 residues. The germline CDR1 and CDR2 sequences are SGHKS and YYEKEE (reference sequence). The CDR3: CASLRTGGYNEQFF. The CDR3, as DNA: TGTGCCAGCCTTCGGACAGGGGGGTACAATGAGCAGTTCTTC.

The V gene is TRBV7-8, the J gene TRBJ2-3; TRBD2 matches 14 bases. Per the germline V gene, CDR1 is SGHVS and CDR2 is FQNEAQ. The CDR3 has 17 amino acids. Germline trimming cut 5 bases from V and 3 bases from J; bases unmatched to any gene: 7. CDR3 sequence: CASSPRLAGGETDTQYF. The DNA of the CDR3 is TGTGCCAGCAGCCCCCGACTAGCGGGGGGGGAAACAGATACGCAGTATTTT.

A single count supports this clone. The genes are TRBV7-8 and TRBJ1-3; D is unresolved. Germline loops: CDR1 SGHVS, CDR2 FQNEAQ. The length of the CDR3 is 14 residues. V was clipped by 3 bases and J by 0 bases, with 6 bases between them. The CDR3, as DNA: TGTGCCAGCAGCTTGTCAGACTCTGGAAACACCATATATTTT. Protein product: CASSLSDSGNTIYF.

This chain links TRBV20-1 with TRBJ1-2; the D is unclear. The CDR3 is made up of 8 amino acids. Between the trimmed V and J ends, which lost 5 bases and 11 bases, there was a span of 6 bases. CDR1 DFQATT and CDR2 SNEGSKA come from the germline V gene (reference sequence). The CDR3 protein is CSARGYTF. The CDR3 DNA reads TGCAGTGCTCGAGGGTACACCTTC.